The 10 T cell receptor beta chains presented below share a single source sample, sequenced in a study of Graves' ophthalmopathy and Graves' hyperthyroidism. Amplification of the TCR beta CDR3 regions used RNA transcripts (as template). The workflow started with a first-round RT-PCR run with HTBI primers and then moved on to a second-round multiplex PCR. TCRdb analysed the multiplex PCR reads with MiXCR anew, one entry per CDR3 protein. Among about 370,000 distinct CDR3 sequences, around 16% were seen once, and the ten largest hold more than 1.5%. Material: peripheral blood. Receptors originate from a woman younger than 30 with Graves' ophthalmopathy.

This clonotype was counted many times. Sequence at one end of the junction differs from germline and may be a read error. The chain has TRBV14 and TRBJ1-1, with no clear D. The CDR3 sequence is 13 residues long. The germline CDR1 and CDR2 sequences are SGHDN and FVKESK. In DNA form, the CDR3 reads TGTGCCAGCAGCGGGGAGGTGAACACTGAAACTTTCTTT. It translates to CASSGEVNTETFF.

The chain carries TRBV6-5 and TRBJ2-1; 10 nucleotides align to TRBD2. Germline V gene data show CDR1 as MNHEY and CDR2 as SVGAGI. The CDR3 extends over 15 amino acids. V was pared by 6 bases and J by 0 bases, with 2 bases of the junction left unmatched. The CDR3, as DNA: TGTGCCAGCAGGTTAGCGGGGGGCTCCTACAATGAGCAGTTCTTC. Protein product: CASRLAGGSYNEQFF.

The J gene is TRBJ1-2, the V gene TRBV27; 7 bases line up with TRBD1. In germline, CDR1 is MNHEY, CDR2 SMNVEV (reference sequence). CDR3 length: 14 amino acids. V shed 6 bases, J shed 8 bases, and the junction held 12 bases outside the gene matches. The CDR3 sequence is CASRGTTGFGGYTF. In DNA form, the CDR3 reads TGTGCCAGCAGGGGAACGACAGGGTTTGGCGGCTACACCTTC.

This chain connects TRBV6-2 or TRBV6-3 to TRBJ2-2; TRBD1 agrees at 8 bases. After removal of 6 bases from V and 3 bases from J, the junction contained 15 bases not matched to a gene. Germline lookup yields CDR1 MNHEY and CDR2 SVGEGT. The CDR3 contains 18 residues. The chain's CDR3 is CASRSPHMIRGHTGELFF. The CDR3 DNA follows: TGTGCCAGCAGAAGTCCCCATATGATCAGGGGGCACACCGGGGAGCTGTTTTTT.

The genes are TRBV6-1 and TRBJ1-1; D is uncertain. Germline V gene sequence: CDR1 MNHNS, CDR2 SASEGT. CDR3 length: 13 residues. Trimming took 10 bases from V and 3 from J, leaving 15 bases between them. The DNA for the CDR3 is TGTGCCACCCAGAGGTCGGACCACACTGAAGCTTTCTTT. Translation: CATQRSDHTEAFF.

This clonotype came up many times. The chain employs TRBV20-1 and TRBJ1-1, with D maybe TRBD1 (6 bases). The CDR3 is made up of 14 amino acids. The germline V and J ends were trimmed by 5 bases and 5 bases, with 18 bases remaining between them. CDR1 is DFQATT and CDR2 is SNEGSKA in the germline V gene (reference sequence). The CDR3 bases are TGCAGTGCTCCTTTACAGGGTTCGGGAACTGAAGCTTTCTTT. This gives the protein CSAPLQGSGTEAFF.

This clonotype has a count of ten or more. The V and J genes are TRBV7-2 and TRBJ2-7, with TRBD2 identical over 12 bases. This CDR3 has 15 amino acids. The trim removed 5 bases at V and 7 bases at J, leaving 9 bases unmatched. The germline V gene encodes CDR1 SGHTA and CDR2 FQGNSA. The CDR3 loop is CASSHLAGGPGEQYF. The CDR3 coding sequence is TGTGCCAGCAGCCACCTAGCGGGAGGGCCGGGGGAGCAGTACTTC.

This clonotype has ten or more counts. The J gene is TRBJ1-1, the V gene TRBV30; possible D gene TRBD1, 6 bases. CDR1 and CDR2 (germline): GTSNPN, SVGIG (reference sequence). V gave up 1 base and J gave up 5 bases, with 8 bases separating them. CDR3 length equals 12 residues. Here the CDR3 reads CAWSAQGTEAFF. The CDR3 region has the DNA TGTGCCTGGAGTGCCCAGGGGACTGAAGCTTTCTTT.

The J gene is TRBJ2-7, the V gene TRBV4-3; possible D gene TRBD2, 6 bases. CDR3 size: 16 residues. The germline gives CDR1 LGHNA, CDR2 YSLEER. V shed 0 bases and J shed 3 bases, with 15 bases lying between them. The CDR3, as DNA: TGCGCCAGCAGCCAAGATGTGGTAGCGGCCGTCTACGAGCAGTACTTC. Its protein is CASSQDVVAAVYEQYF.

The table lists this clonotype with a few counts. The rearrangement uses TRBV5-1 and TRBJ1-2; TRBD1 aligns across 9 bases. This CDR3 is 12 amino acids long. V lost 5 bases, J lost 8 bases, and 4 bases stayed unmatched. Germline CDR1 and CDR2: SGHRS and YFSETQ. The CDR3 spells CASRGDRAGYTF. Here the CDR3 DNA reads TGCGCCAGCAGGGGGGACAGGGCCGGCTACACCTTC.